Each of the 16 T cell receptor beta chains below was sequenced from the same sample in a study of glioma-infiltrating T cells. Amplification of TCR alpha and beta CDR3 regions from RNA used iRepertoire nested multiplex PCR. TCRdb re-called the multiplex PCR reads through MiXCR, storing one row per CDR3 protein. The sample includes about 180,000 distinct CDR3 sequences, about 47% of them seen just once. The material sequenced was glioma tissue, nonneoplastic brain tissue, or PBMCs (not recorded which). These receptors were collected from a human donor with low-grade glioma or glioblastoma, undergoing nonglioma brain surgery, or in good health (not recorded which).

This clonotype was recorded many times. The chain links TRBV28 to TRBJ2-7; D is unresolved. V gave up 5 bases and J gave up 6 bases, with 8 bases separating them. Germline V gene lookup returns CDR1 MDHEN and CDR2 SYDVKM. The CDR3 spans 11 residues. The CDR3: CASSTRTEQYF. DNA for the CDR3: TGTGCCAGCAGTACCCGGACCGAGCAGTACTTC. The full variable domain, in which reference TRBV28 and TRBJ2-7 provide the parts outside the CDR3, is DVKVTQSSRYLVKRTGEKVFLECVQDMDHENMFWYRQDPGLGLRLIYFSYDVKMKEKGDIPEGYSVSREKKERFSLILESASTNQTSMYLCASSTRTEQYFGPGTRLTVT.

Points on this clonotype: A clone one base away is much larger, so this may be a read error. This chain joins TRBV20-1 and TRBJ2-1; TRBD2 matches 8 bases. Trimming took 7 bases from V and 5 from J; bases not matched to a gene: 10. The CDR3 has 14 amino acids. CDR1 DFQATT and CDR2 SNEGSKA come from the germline V gene (reference sequence). The CDR3 region has the DNA TGCAGTGATAGCAGACCGGGACTAGACAATGAGCAGTTCTTC. This encodes CSDSRPGLDNEQFF.

The CDR3 coding sequence is TGCAGCGTTGATAAGGGTGGTTCCTACAATGAGCAGTTCTTC. This encodes CSVDKGGSYNEQFF. The genes are TRBV29-1 and TRBJ2-1; no definite D call. This CDR3 is 14 amino acids long. Germline V gene data show CDR1 as SQVTM and CDR2 as ANQGSEA. V was trimmed by 3 bases and J by 1 base, leaving 10 bases between them.

Turning to this clonotype: One base away lies a much larger clone, so this may be a sequencing read error. CDR3 sequence reads: CASRPPGYYNEQFF. The CDR3 coding sequence is TGTGCCAGCAGACCCCCAGGATACTACAATGAGCAGTTCTTC. The J gene is TRBJ2-1, the V gene TRBV28; D unresolved. The germline V gene has CDR1 MDHEN and CDR2 SYDVKM. This CDR3 comprises 14 residues. V was pared by 6 bases and J by 3 bases, with 12 bases between. Supplemented by reference TRBV28 and TRBJ2-1, the full variable domain reads DVKVTQSSRYLVKRTGEKVFLECVQDMDHENMFWYRQDPGLGLRLIYFSYDVKMKEKGDIPEGYSVSREKKERFSLILESASTNQTSMYLCASRPPGYYNEQFFGPGTRLTVL.

Turning to this clonotype: A much larger clone differs from this one at a single base, so this may be a read error. This sequence joins TRBV5-1 and TRBJ1-3; no definite D call. The germline gives CDR1 SGHRS, CDR2 YFSETQ. This CDR3 comprises 14 residues. V was trimmed by 0 bases and J by 5 bases, leaving 9 bases between them. The CDR3 reads CASSLDETRNTIYF. The CDR3 DNA reads as TGCGCCAGCAGCTTGGATGAGACACGAAACACCATATATTTT.

The sample holds a few counts of this clonotype. J is TRBJ1-2 and V is TRBV29-1; D gene ambiguous. Germline V CDR1 and CDR2: SQVTM, ANQGSEA. The ends were cut back, 8 bases at V and 0 bases at J, with 16 bases in the middle. CDR3 length: 14 amino acids. CDR3 amino acids: CSPGPANANYGYTF. For the CDR3, the DNA is TGCAGCCCCGGTCCGGCGAACGCTAACTATGGCTACACCTTC.

The gene calls are TRBV12-3 or TRBV12-4 and TRBJ2-7; D is uncertain. CDR3 length: 13 amino acids. The V and J ends lost 7 bases and 2 bases respectively, with 12 bases between them. The CDR3 DNA reads as TGTGCCAGCACCCAGGACGGCCCCTACGAGCAGTACTTC. Translation: CASTQDGPYEQYF.

V usage is TRBV7-2 and J usage is TRBJ1-5; the D is unclear. V was pared by 4 bases and J by 11 bases, with 15 bases between. Germline V lookup: CDR1 SGHTA, CDR2 FQGNSA. The CDR3 runs to 13 residues. CDR3: CASSSDSNHSQHF. CDR3 nucleotide sequence: TGTGCCAGCAGCTCAGATTCGAATCACTCCCAGCATTTT.

The CDR3 sequence: CSAQTRRGQGPQPQHF. CDR3 sequence (DNA): TGCAGTGCCCAAACGCGGAGGGGACAGGGACCTCAGCCCCAGCATTTT. V usage is TRBV20-1 and J usage is TRBJ1-5, with 9 bases lining up with TRBD1. In germline, CDR1 is DFQATT, CDR2 SNEGSKA (reference sequence). This CDR3 is 16 amino acids long. J was trimmed by 6 bases and V by 6 bases; bases with no gene match: 15.

The gene calls are TRBV3-1 and TRBJ2-3, with TRBD2 matching over 15 bases. The CDR3 covers 18 residues. Germline CDR1 reads LGHDT; CDR2 reads YNNKEL (reference sequence). V lost 4 bases, J lost 0 bases, and 5 bases stayed unmatched. This CDR3 reads CASSRGLAGGTSTDTQYF. The DNA of the CDR3 is TGTGCCAGCAGCCGAGGACTAGCGGGAGGGACTAGCACAGATACGCAGTATTTT.

This clonotype was detected many times. The rearrangement joins TRBV27 to TRBJ1-3; D is ambiguous. The V end lost 0 bases, the J end lost 0 bases, and 12 bases lay between the germline ends. The CDR3 length is 17 residues. Germline CDR1 is MNHEY and CDR2 is SMNVEV (reference sequence). In nucleotides, the CDR3 is TGTGCCAGCAGTTTATCGAATCCCCGTTTCTCTGGAAACACCATATATTTT. Its protein is CASSLSNPRFSGNTIYF.

On this clonotype: A much larger clonotype is one base distant, so this may be a read error. The CDR3 sequence is CASSPNDLGSSSTEALF. CDR3 sequence (DNA): TGTGCCAGCTCACCCAACGATCTGGGTAGTTCGAGCACTGAAGCTTTATTT. This chain joins TRBV18 and TRBJ1-1, with unresolved D. Germline V gene lookup returns CDR1 KGHSH and CDR2 LQKENI. CDR3 length: 17 residues.

The V call is TRBV3-1, the J call TRBJ2-1; D remains unclear. The V and J ends lost 1 base and 8 bases respectively, with 12 bases between them. The CDR3 runs to 14 residues. Germline CDR1 LGHDT, CDR2 YNNKEL (reference sequence). CDR3 sequence reads: CASSQVISSDEQFF. The CDR3 bases are TGTGCCAGCAGCCAAGTTATTAGCTCAGATGAGCAGTTCTTC.

This chain joins TRBV27 and TRBJ2-6; no reliable D call. The CDR3 is made up of 14 amino acids. From germline, CDR1 is MNHEY and CDR2 SMNVEV (reference sequence). The CDR3 is CASPQFAWANVLTF. For the CDR3, the DNA is TGTGCTAGCCCACAGTTCGCCTGGGCCAACGTCCTGACTTTC. Filled out from reference TRBV27 and TRBJ2-6, the complete variable domain reads EAQVTQNPRYLITVTGKKLTVTCSQNMNHEYMSWYRQDPGLGLRQIYYSMNVEVTDKGDVPEGYKVSRKEKRNFPLILESPSPNQTSLYFCASPQFAWANVLTFGAGSRLTVL.

This clonotype was recorded many times. The chain has TRBV27 and TRBJ2-1; D is uncertain. The CDR3 has 14 amino acids. V dropped 3 bases and J dropped 2 bases, with 8 bases sitting between them. Looked up from germline, CDR1 is MNHEY and CDR2 is SMNVEV (reference sequence). CDR3: CASSFQTTYNEQFF. The CDR3 DNA follows: TGTGCCAGCAGTTTCCAGACGACCTACAATGAGCAGTTCTTC.

This clonotype was counted at least ten times. The chain joins TRBV25-1 to TRBJ2-7, with TRBD1 as a possible D gene (5 bases). CDR1 is MGHDK and CDR2 is SYGVNS in the germline V gene. The CDR3 runs to 15 residues. Trimming took 6 bases from V and 5 from J, leaving 20 bases between them. The CDR3: CASRGVLGSSHEQYF. CDR3 bases: TGTGCCAGCAGAGGGGTTCTCGGTAGTTCTCACGAGCAGTACTTC.